This T cell receptor beta chain appears in the sequencing data of a study of a mutant IDH1 vaccine in newly diagnosed glioma. Time point here: week 11, during vaccination. What each vaccine dose contained was 300 ug of mutant IDH1 20-mer peptide, accompanied by topical imiquimod. As to this clone: Its specificity is not known.

Sequenced by immunoSEQ multiplex PCR; TCRdb stores in-frame clones only, minus some. In the table there are roughly 48,000 clones, 91% of which are singletons. With V trimmed by 1 base and J by 8 bases, 7 bases remained unmatched. Germline V gene sequence: CDR1 LNHNV, CDR2 YYDKDF (reference sequence). This CDR3 is 15 amino acids long. V and J are TRBV15 and TRBJ1-4; TRBD1 agrees at 7 bases. This TCR was recovered from a man between 50 and 59 years old with glioma. The material was PBMCs, obtained from a glioma patient whose treatment included an IDH1 peptide vaccine. In nucleotides, the CDR3 is TGTGCCACCAGCAGAGGAAGACAGGGCGGCGAAAAACTGTTTTTT. As protein: CATSRGRQGGEKLFF.